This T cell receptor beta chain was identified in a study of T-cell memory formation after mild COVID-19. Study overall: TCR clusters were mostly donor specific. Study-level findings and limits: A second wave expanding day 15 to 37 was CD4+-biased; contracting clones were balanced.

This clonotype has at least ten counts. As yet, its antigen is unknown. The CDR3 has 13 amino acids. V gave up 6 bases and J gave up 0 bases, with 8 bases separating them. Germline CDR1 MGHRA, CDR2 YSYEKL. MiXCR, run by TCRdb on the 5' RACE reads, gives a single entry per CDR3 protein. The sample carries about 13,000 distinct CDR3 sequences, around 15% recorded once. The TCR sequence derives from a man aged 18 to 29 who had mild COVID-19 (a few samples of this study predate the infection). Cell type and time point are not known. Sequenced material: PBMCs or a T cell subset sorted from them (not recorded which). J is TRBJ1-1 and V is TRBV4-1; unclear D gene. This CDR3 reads CASRWTVNTEAFF. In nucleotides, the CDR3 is TGCGCCAGCAGATGGACGGTGAACACTGAAGCTTTCTTT.